This entry lists 31 T cell receptor beta chains sequenced from one sample in a study. Treg sorting used a CD4+CD25+CD127-/low gate. The TRBV12-4/TRBJ1-2 clonotypes were amplified using barcode primers with ligated adaptors. Each CDR3 protein is one row after TCRdb ran MiXCR on the multiplex PCR reads. The sample records about 900 distinct CDR3 sequences, about 6.3% being singletons. Input material: tumor-infiltrating Tregs sorted from the breast tumor. The receptors come from a female donor with breast cancer.

Judged by abundance, this clonotype is medium-sized. This chain links TRBV12-3 or TRBV12-4 with TRBJ1-2, with D hard to call. CDR3 length: 13 residues. The ends were cut back, 3 bases at V and 2 bases at J, with 7 bases in the middle. CDR3 protein: CASSFAQNYGYTF. CDR3 in DNA: TGTGCCAGCAGTTTTGCACAGAACTATGGCTACACCTTC.

This clonotype is medium-sized. This chain joins TRBV12-3 or TRBV12-4 and TRBJ1-2; D call uncertain. There are 14 residues in the CDR3. Trimming took 4 bases from V and 2 from J, leaving 11 bases between them. CDR3 nucleotides: TGTGCCAGCAGTTGGCTCGGGGAGAACTATGGCTACACCTTC. Its protein product is CASSWLGENYGYTF.

At least ten counts were recorded for this clonotype. Compared with germline, one end of the junction differs, possibly owing to a read error. The chain uses TRBV12-3 or TRBV12-4 and TRBJ1-2, with D uncertain. The CDR3 is 13 amino acids. The CDR3: CASSLGLHYGYTF. The CDR3 region has the DNA TGTGCCAGCAGCTTAGGACTGCATTATGGCTACACCTTC.

This chain uses TRBV12-3 or TRBV12-4 with TRBJ1-2; the D is unclear. V was clipped by 5 bases and J by 0 bases, with 4 bases between them. The CDR3 loop spans 12 amino acids. The CDR3 loop is CASSTPNYGYTF. The CDR3 region has the DNA TGTGCCAGCAGTACTCCTAACTATGGCTACACCTTC.

This clonotype qualifies as large (0.1 to 1%). V gene TRBV12-3 or TRBV12-4 combines with J gene TRBJ1-2; TRBD1 is a possible D gene (5 bases). The CDR3 has 15 amino acids. V lost 5 bases, J lost 8 bases, and 21 bases lay in between. CDR3 loop: CASSLGQGPPRGYTF. The DNA of the CDR3 is TGTGCCAGCAGTCTTGGGCAGGGCCCACCGCGGGGCTACACCTTC.

This clonotype qualifies as large (0.1 to 1%). The J gene is TRBJ1-2, the V gene TRBV12-3 or TRBV12-4; 7 bases agree with TRBD1. The ends lost 2 bases at V and 6 bases at J; junction bases unmatched: 3. The CDR3 is 13 amino acids. This chain's CDR3 is CASSLRDSDGYTF. Written as DNA, the CDR3 is TGTGCCAGCAGTTTACGGGACAGCGATGGCTACACCTTC.

In its sample, this clonotype was seen many times. The V gene is TRBV12-3 or TRBV12-4, the J gene TRBJ1-2; D not certain. V dropped 3 bases and J dropped 0 bases, with 23 bases sitting between them. The CDR3 extends over 19 amino acids. This CDR3 reads CASSFSQYGKSWPNYGYTF. CDR3 sequence (DNA): TGTGCCAGCAGTTTTAGTCAGTATGGGAAATCCTGGCCTAACTATGGCTACACCTTC.

This chain joins TRBV12-3 or TRBV12-4 and TRBJ1-2; 9 bases are shared with TRBD1. The CDR3 consists of 15 residues. The ends lost 5 bases at V and 7 bases at J; junction bases unmatched: 11. CDR3 DNA: TGTGCCAGCAGTCTCATGAGGACAGGGGCGGGTGGCTACACCTTC. Amino acids: CASSLMRTGAGGYTF.

By sample fraction, this clonotype is medium-sized. This sequence joins TRBV12-3 or TRBV12-4 and TRBJ1-2; no definite D call. Trimming removed 5 bases from V and 7 bases from J, with 11 bases in between. This CDR3 has 12 amino acids. The CDR3 loop is CASSRTSGGYTF. Here the CDR3 DNA reads TGTGCCAGCAGTCGGACTTCAGGTGGCTACACCTTC.

Relative to its sample, this clonotype is large. The chain recombines TRBV12-3 or TRBV12-4 with TRBJ1-2, with D hard to call. V was cut by 6 bases and J by 8 bases, with 19 bases left in between. The CDR3 totals 14 residues. CDR3 coding DNA: TGTGCCAGCAGCCGGACTCACACAGAGGGCGGCTACACCTTC. This encodes CASSRTHTEGGYTF.

The chain employs TRBV12-3 or TRBV12-4 and TRBJ1-2; TRBD1 aligns across 7 bases. This CDR3 has 14 amino acids. The V gene end was trimmed by 2 bases and the J gene end by 9 bases; junction bases not matched to a gene: 9. CDR3 bases: TGTGCCAGCAGTTTAAGTGGTTGGGACAGTAGCTACACCTTC. Translation gives CASSLSGWDSSYTF.

By sample fraction, this clonotype is medium-sized (0.01 to 0.1%). The CDR3 protein is CASSFQGQPYGYTF. The CDR3 DNA follows: TGTGCCAGCAGTTTTCAGGGGCAACCCTATGGCTACACCTTC. The chain carries TRBV12-3 or TRBV12-4 and TRBJ1-2; the D gene is possibly TRBD1 (6 bases). V was cut by 3 bases and J by 4 bases, with 12 bases left in between. The CDR3 is made up of 14 amino acids.

This clonotype appeared many times. V is TRBV12-3 or TRBV12-4 and J is TRBJ1-2; no clear D gene. The CDR3 runs 11 residues. The ends were cut back, 7 bases at V and 8 bases at J, with 11 bases in the middle. The CDR3 coding sequence is TGTGCCAGCAAAGAGGGCCAGGGCTACACCTTC. It specifies CASKEGQGYTF.

This clonotype qualifies as medium-sized. V usage is TRBV12-3 or TRBV12-4 and J usage is TRBJ1-2, with TRBD1 identical over 7 bases. The CDR3 has 13 residues. Trimming at V came to 5 bases and at J to 4 bases, leaving 4 bases not matched to a gene. CDR3 region: CASSRDRSYGYTF. The CDR3 bases are TGTGCCAGCAGTCGGGACAGAAGCTATGGCTACACCTTC.

Judged by abundance, this clonotype is medium-sized. V gene TRBV12-3 or TRBV12-4 combines with J gene TRBJ1-2; 10 bases are shared with TRBD1. The CDR3 runs 16 residues. V trimming: 5 bases; J trimming: 8 bases; junction bases outside the gene matches: 14. CDR3 nucleotide sequence: TGTGCCAGCAGTCCCGGACGGGGACAGGGGCTCTTCGGCTACACCTTC. It is translated as CASSPGRGQGLFGYTF.

This clonotype showed up many times. The rearrangement joins TRBV12-3 or TRBV12-4 to TRBJ1-2; D is possibly TRBD1 (6 bases). Trimming left V 6 bases short and J 4 bases short, with 9 bases between. This CDR3 contains 12 residues. DNA for the CDR3: TGTGCCAGCAGCAGGGGCCCCTATGGCTACACCTTC. Amino acids: CASSRGPYGYTF.

This clonotype qualifies as hyperexpanded. V and J are TRBV12-3 or TRBV12-4 and TRBJ1-2, with TRBD1 as a possible D gene (5 bases). Trimming removed 2 bases from V and 2 bases from J, with 9 bases in between. The CDR3 is 14 residues long. CDR3 nucleotide sequence: TGTGCCAGCAGTTTAACCAGGGTGAACTATGGCTACACCTTC. Protein sequence: CASSLTRVNYGYTF.

By frequency in the sample, this clonotype is large. The V gene is TRBV12-3 or TRBV12-4, the J gene TRBJ1-2, with 8 bases lining up with TRBD1. The CDR3 is made up of 13 amino acids. The junction had 3 bases not matched to a gene; V was cut back by 5 bases and J by 4 bases. This chain's CDR3 is CASSLGQGYGYTF. The CDR3 region has the DNA TGTGCCAGCAGTCTTGGACAGGGCTATGGCTACACCTTC.

There are many counts of this clonotype. CDR3 residues: CASTTGTYGYTF. The CDR3 nucleotides read TGTGCCAGCACTACCGGGACCTATGGCTACACCTTC. The chain is built from TRBV12-3 or TRBV12-4 and TRBJ1-2, with D perhaps TRBD1 (5 bases). The CDR3 has 12 amino acids. V was shortened by 7 bases and J by 4 bases, with 10 bases between the two germline ends.

This clonotype is medium-sized. V and J are TRBV12-3 or TRBV12-4 and TRBJ1-2; D not resolved. Between the trimmed V and J ends, which lost 2 bases and 3 bases, there was a span of 7 bases. This CDR3 spans 13 amino acids. CDR3 coding DNA: TGTGCCAGCAGTTTAACGGGATACTATGGCTACACCTTC. Encoded protein: CASSLTGYYGYTF.

By its share, this clonotype is large. The chain joins TRBV12-3 or TRBV12-4 to TRBJ1-2, with unresolved D. The germline V and J ends were trimmed by 6 bases and 10 bases, with 15 bases remaining between them. This CDR3 has 12 amino acids. DNA for the CDR3: TGTGCCAGCAGGTCGGACGGACTCTCCTACACCTTC. It specifies CASRSDGLSYTF.

The chain employs TRBV12-3 or TRBV12-4 and TRBJ1-2; D is ambiguous. The length of the CDR3 is 13 residues. Trimming removed 5 bases at V and 10 bases at J, with 17 bases between. This chain's CDR3 is CASSPLRARDYTF. CDR3 DNA sequence: TGTGCCAGCAGTCCTTTGAGGGCCCGGGACTACACCTTC.

This clonotype has more than one count but fewer than ten. This chain joins TRBV12-3 or TRBV12-4 and TRBJ1-2; TRBD1 is a possible D gene (5 bases). Trimming removed 4 bases from V and 10 bases from J, with 16 bases in between. This CDR3 region has 13 residues. CDR3 residues: CASSSPTGRSYTF. The CDR3 nucleotides read TGTGCCAGCAGTTCTCCTACGGGACGCTCCTACACCTTC.

This clonotype qualifies as medium-sized. The chain employs TRBV12-3 or TRBV12-4 and TRBJ1-2; D not resolved. This CDR3 has 13 amino acids. The V end was cut by 3 bases, the J end by 8 bases, with 13 bases between. As DNA, the CDR3 is TGTGCCAGCAGTTTCGATCCGCTTCGGGGCTACACCTTC. This gives the protein CASSFDPLRGYTF.

This clonotype is categorized as medium-sized. The rearrangement links TRBV12-3 or TRBV12-4 to TRBJ1-2; 8 bases map to TRBD1. Germline trimming cut 5 bases from V and 8 bases from J; bases unmatched to any gene: 7. This CDR3 region has 13 residues. The CDR3, as DNA: TGTGCCAGCAGTCCCGGACAGGGTATGGGCTACACCTTC. This codes for CASSPGQGMGYTF.

By sample share, this clonotype is medium-sized (0.01 to 0.1%). The V and J genes are TRBV12-3 or TRBV12-4 and TRBJ1-2, with a tentative D call TRBD1 (5 bases). The CDR3 loop spans 14 amino acids. V was pared by 5 bases and J by 5 bases, with 15 bases between. CDR3 nucleotides: TGTGCCAGCAGTCAAAATACAGGAAAGTATGGCTACACCTTC. Encoded protein: CASSQNTGKYGYTF.

By proportion, this clonotype is large. The rearrangement uses TRBV12-3 or TRBV12-4 and TRBJ1-2, with no clear D. This CDR3 is built from 14 residues. V lost 4 bases to trimming and J lost 5 bases, with 14 bases between them. This chain's CDR3 is CASSSPGDFYGYTF. For the CDR3, the DNA is TGTGCCAGCAGTTCACCGGGAGACTTTTATGGCTACACCTTC.

By share of the sample, this clonotype is medium-sized (0.01 to 0.1%). The V gene is TRBV12-3 or TRBV12-4, the J gene TRBJ1-2; 7 nucleotides line up with TRBD1. The CDR3 loop spans 15 amino acids. Trimming at V came to 5 bases and at J to 6 bases, leaving 12 bases not matched to a gene. CDR3 coding DNA: TGTGCCAGCAGTAGCCTCCACACCGACAGGGATGGCTACACCTTC. Translated, it gives CASSSLHTDRDGYTF.

This clonotype is medium-sized within its sample. The chain links TRBV12-3 or TRBV12-4 to TRBJ1-2; possibly TRBD1 for D (6 bases). The ends were cut back, 6 bases at V and 8 bases at J, with 19 bases in the middle. This CDR3 has 14 residues. The CDR3 DNA follows: TGTGCCAGCAGCACTCGCAGGGGTCCGGGAGGCTACACCTTC. Amino acids: CASSTRRGPGGYTF.

This clonotype rates as medium-sized. The rearrangement links TRBV12-3 or TRBV12-4 to TRBJ1-2; D is unresolved. The CDR3 has 14 amino acids. Trimming stripped 1 base from V and 8 bases from J, with 14 bases between. The CDR3 nucleotides are TGTGCCAGCAGTTTAGATATGGTCGCGACGGGCTACACCTTC. Amino acids: CASSLDMVATGYTF.

By share, this clonotype ranks as medium-sized. The V and J genes are TRBV12-3 or TRBV12-4 and TRBJ1-2; maybe TRBD1 (6 bases). Trimming left V 3 bases short and J 10 bases short, with 15 bases between. The CDR3 consists of 13 residues. CDR3 in DNA: TGTGCCAGCAGTTTGGGACCAGGGGTGGCCTACACCTTC. The encoded protein is CASSLGPGVAYTF.